These 22 T cell receptor beta chains came from one sample sequenced in a study of T cell responses to AZD1222 COVID-19 vaccine. Method: immunoSEQ multiplex PCR; TCRdb's copy keeps in-frame clones and lacks some. Of roughly 140,000 clones listed, about nine tenths are singletons. Sample: peripheral blood, taken on day 0 of AZD1222 vaccination. All receptors come from an adult in good health.

This clone showed up just a few times. At one of its ends the junction is not consistent with the germline gene, which may arise from a read error. The chain recombines TRBV19 with TRBJ1-3; D is perhaps TRBD1 (6 bases). Germline CDR1 LNHDA, CDR2 SQIVND (reference sequence). This CDR3 region has 14 residues. CDR3 protein: CASSRGGPGNTIYF. CDR3 DNA: TGTGCAAGTAGTAGGGGGGGCCCTGGAAACACCATATATTTT.

This chain links TRBV14 with TRBJ2-1; D is possibly TRBD1 or TRBD2 (6 bases each). Trimming left V 1 base short and J 12 bases short, with 10 bases between. The CDR3 loop spans 12 amino acids. CDR1 SGHDN and CDR2 FVKESK come from the germline V gene. The CDR3 region is CASSQGGARQFF. Written as DNA, the CDR3 is TGTGCCAGCAGCCAAGGGGGGGCAAGGCAGTTCTTC.

This rearrangement joins TRBV7-2 to TRBJ1-1; D gene ambiguous. Trimming shortened V by 5 bases and J by 3 bases, and 7 bases separated the two germline ends. The CDR3 is 12 residues long. Germline V CDR1 and CDR2: SGHTA, FQGNSA. The CDR3 loop reads CASSGGDTEAFF. The CDR3 bases are TGTGCCAGCAGCGGAGGAGACACTGAAGCTTTCTTT.

The genes are TRBV24-1 and TRBJ1-5; D may be TRBD1 (5 bases). This CDR3 spans 13 amino acids. The ends were cut back, 4 bases at V and 5 bases at J, with 8 bases in the middle. CDR1 and CDR2 (germline): KGHDR, SFDVKD. The CDR3 spells CATSEDNYQPQHF. DNA for the CDR3: TGTGCCACCAGTGAGGACAACTATCAGCCCCAGCATTTT.

CDR3 DNA: TGTGCCAGCAGTTACGCATCTAGCACAGATACGCAGTATTTT. It specifies CASSYASSTDTQYF. The chain carries TRBV6-2 or TRBV6-3 and TRBJ2-3, with D unresolved. V lost 2 bases, J lost 0 bases, and 6 bases lay in between. There are 14 residues in the CDR3. Germline CDR1 MNHEY, CDR2 SVGEGT.

The J gene is TRBJ2-2, the V gene TRBV6-1, with 14 bases identical to TRBD2. V lost 1 base, J lost 6 bases, and 10 bases stayed unmatched. The CDR3 covers 19 residues. Germline V gene lookup returns CDR1 MNHNS and CDR2 SASEGT. The CDR3 DNA reads as TGTGCCAGCAGTGAAGTACAGGGCGGGACTAGCGGGAGTTCCGGGGAGCTGTTTTTT. Translating gives CASSEVQGGTSGSSGELFF.

The chain employs TRBV6-5 and TRBJ1-1; tentatively, D is TRBD1 (5 bases). This CDR3 comprises 15 residues. CDR1 and CDR2 (germline): MNHEY, SVGAGI. V dropped 2 bases and J dropped 0 bases, with 10 bases sitting between them. CDR3 in amino acids: CASSYGWGVNTEAFF. In DNA, the CDR3 is TGTGCCAGCAGTTACGGGTGGGGGGTGAACACTGAAGCTTTCTTT.

The chain combines TRBV7-6 with TRBJ2-2; weak D call: TRBD1 (7 bases). The germline gives CDR1 SGHVS, CDR2 FNYEAQ. The CDR3 is made up of 15 amino acids. V gave up 1 base and J gave up 4 bases, with 10 bases separating them. The CDR3 spells CASSLGRGVTGELFF. The CDR3 DNA sequence: TGTGCCAGCAGCTTAGGCAGGGGGGTCACCGGGGAGCTGTTTTTT.

The J gene is TRBJ1-5, the V gene TRBV6-2 or TRBV6-3; D call uncertain. The V end was cut by 3 bases, the J end by 2 bases, with 11 bases between. Germline V gene data show CDR1 as MNHEY and CDR2 as SVGEGT. The CDR3 contains 15 residues. CDR3 in DNA: TGTGCCAGCAGTTATCGGGGTACAGGCAATCAGCCCCAGCATTTT. Translating it yields CASSYRGTGNQPQHF.

The rearrangement joins TRBV28 to TRBJ2-7; TRBD2 matches 9 bases. Germline V gene data show CDR1 as MDHEN and CDR2 as SYDVKM. Losses at the gene ends were 6 bases for V and 7 bases for J; bases not matched to a gene: 7. The length of the CDR3 is 13 residues. This CDR3 reads CASSLAGDREQYF. CDR3 in DNA: TGTGCCAGCAGCTTAGCGGGAGATAGGGAGCAGTACTTC. The full variable domain, in which reference TRBV28 and TRBJ2-7 provide the parts outside the CDR3, is DVKVTQSSRYLVKRTGEKVFLECVQDMDHENMFWYRQDPGLGLRLIYFSYDVKMKEKGDIPEGYSVSREKKERFSLILESASTNQTSMYLCASSLAGDREQYFGPGTRLTVT.

The rearrangement links TRBV27 to TRBJ2-1, with D unresolved. The CDR3 is made up of 13 amino acids. CDR1 and CDR2 (germline): MNHEY, SMNVEV (reference sequence). Trimming stripped 0 bases from V and 7 bases from J, with 7 bases between. The CDR3 DNA reads as TGTGCCAGCAGTTTATCTCTTAGGAATGAGCAGTTCTTC. Its translation: CASSLSLRNEQFF.

The chain employs TRBV4-2 and TRBJ1-2, with D maybe TRBD1 (6 bases). Germline V gene data show CDR1 as LGHNA and CDR2 as YNFKEQ. CDR3 length equals 15 residues. V was cut by 0 bases and J by 3 bases, with 11 bases left in between. CDR3 in amino acids: CASSQDRQGYYGYTF. The CDR3 DNA is TGTGCCAGCAGCCAAGATCGGCAGGGGTACTATGGCTACACCTTC.

The rearrangement uses TRBV7-2 and TRBJ1-4; D is unresolved. CDR3 length: 14 residues. Germline lookup yields CDR1 SGHTA and CDR2 FQGNSA. V lost 1 base and J lost 3, with 6 bases in between. This CDR3 is CASSLEASNEKLFF. The CDR3, as DNA: TGTGCCAGCAGCTTAGAGGCGTCTAATGAAAAACTGTTTTTT. Complete variable domain (other parts from reference TRBV7-2 and TRBJ1-4): GAGVSQSPSNKVTEKGKDVELRCDPISGHTALYWYRQSLGQGLEFLIYFQGNSAPDKSGLPSDRFSAERTGGSVSTLTIQRTQQEDSAVYLCASSLEASNEKLFFGSGTQLSVL.

The CDR3: CASRPPGQGSLFF. Written as DNA, the CDR3 is TGTGCCAGCAGACCCCCGGGACAGGGAAGCCTGTTTTTT. The chain uses TRBV25-1 and TRBJ1-4; 9 nucleotides align to TRBD1. Looked up from germline, CDR1 is MGHDK and CDR2 is SYGVNS. V shed 6 bases and J 14 bases; nucleotides not matched to a gene: 10. This CDR3 is built from 13 residues. The full variable domain, completed using reference TRBV25-1 and TRBJ1-4, is EADIYQTPRYLVIGTGKKITLECSQTMGHDKMYWYQQDPGMELHLIHYSYGVNSTEKGDLSSESTVSRIRTEHFPLTLESARPSHTSQYLCASRPPGQGSLFFGSGTQLSVL.

This chain links TRBV4-2 with TRBJ1-3; D gene unclear. V was cut by 4 bases and J by 2 bases, with 9 bases left in between. Germline CDR1 LGHNA, CDR2 YNFKEQ. The CDR3 contains 14 residues. The CDR3 bases are TGTGCCAGCAGCCGAGAGGGCCCTGGAAACACCATATATTTT. The encoded protein is CASSREGPGNTIYF.

This CDR3 reads CASSAMGLAEGNEQFF. Here the CDR3 DNA reads TGTGCCAGCAGCGCAATGGGACTAGCGGAAGGCAATGAGCAGTTCTTC. The chain recombines TRBV3-1 (or the pseudogene TRBV3-2) with TRBJ2-1, with TRBD2 matching over 11 bases. Trimming removed 5 bases from V and 6 bases from J; junction bases left unmatched: 9. The germline CDR1 and CDR2 sequences are LGHDT and YNNKEL (reference sequence). The CDR3 runs 16 residues.

The J gene is TRBJ2-1, the V gene TRBV9; 10 bases align to TRBD2. The V gene's germline CDR1 is SGDLS and CDR2 YYNGEE. V trimming: 0 bases; J trimming: 8 bases; junction bases outside the gene matches: 8. This CDR3 is built from 16 residues. The CDR3: CASSVGSGRAGYEQFF. CDR3 DNA sequence: TGTGCCAGCAGCGTAGGGAGCGGGAGGGCCGGGTATGAGCAGTTCTTC.

The gene calls are TRBV11-3 and TRBJ2-7; no definite D call. V gave up 1 base and J gave up 5 bases, with 3 bases separating them. CDR3 size: 11 residues. The germline V gene encodes CDR1 SGHNT and CDR2 YENEEA. The CDR3 DNA is TGTGCCAGCAGCTTAGCGGACGAGCAGTACTTC. It is translated as CASSLADEQYF. Based on the CDR3 plus reference TRBV11-3 and TRBJ2-7, the full variable domain is EAGVVQSPRYKIIEKKQPVAFWCNPISGHNTLYWYLQNLGQGPELLIRYENEEAVDDSQLPKDRFSAERLKGVDSTLKIQPAELGDSAVYLCASSLADEQYFGPGTRLTVT.

V is TRBV29-1 and J is TRBJ2-5, with 8 bases matching TRBD1. The CDR3 loop spans 12 amino acids. Trimming at V came to 7 bases and at J to 5 bases, leaving 6 bases not matched to a gene. Looked up from germline, CDR1 is SQVTM and CDR2 is ANQGSEA. Written as DNA, the CDR3 is TGCAGCGCTACGGACAGGGTGGAGACCCAGTACTTC. This encodes CSATDRVETQYF.

This sequence joins TRBV5-1 and TRBJ1-1; no reliable D call. Per germline, CDR1 SGHRS and CDR2 YFSETQ. Trimming took off 2 bases at V and 2 bases at J, with 7 bases between the two ends. The CDR3 length is 13 residues. CDR3 protein: CASSFWVNTEAFF. The DNA of the CDR3 is TGCGCCAGCAGCTTTTGGGTAAACACTGAAGCTTTCTTT. The entire variable domain, with the rest obtained from reference TRBV5-1 and TRBJ1-1, is as follows: KAGVTQTPRYLIKTRGQQVTLSCSPISGHRSVSWYQQTPGQGLQFLFEYFSETQRNKGNFPGRFSGRQFSNSRSEMNVSTLELGDSALYLCASSFWVNTEAFFGQGTRLTVV.

V and J are TRBV6-5 and TRBJ1-1, with TRBD1 as a possible D gene (6 bases). This CDR3 comprises 14 residues. The germline CDR1 and CDR2 sequences are MNHEY and SVGAGI. V was clipped by 8 bases and J by 0 bases, with 13 bases between them. CDR3 coding DNA: TGTGCCAGCGCCAAGGGGGGGATGAACACTGAAGCTTTCTTT. Protein product: CASAKGGMNTEAFF.

The V gene is TRBV19, the J gene TRBJ1-3; 8 bases line up with TRBD1. Germline V gives CDR1 LNHDA, CDR2 SQIVND (reference sequence). CDR3 length equals 15 residues. V shed 3 bases, J shed 3 bases, and the junction held 4 bases outside the gene matches. CDR3 sequence (DNA): TGTGCCAGTAGTATTACCACAGGGGGTGGAAACACCATATATTTT. Translated, it gives CASSITTGGGNTIYF.